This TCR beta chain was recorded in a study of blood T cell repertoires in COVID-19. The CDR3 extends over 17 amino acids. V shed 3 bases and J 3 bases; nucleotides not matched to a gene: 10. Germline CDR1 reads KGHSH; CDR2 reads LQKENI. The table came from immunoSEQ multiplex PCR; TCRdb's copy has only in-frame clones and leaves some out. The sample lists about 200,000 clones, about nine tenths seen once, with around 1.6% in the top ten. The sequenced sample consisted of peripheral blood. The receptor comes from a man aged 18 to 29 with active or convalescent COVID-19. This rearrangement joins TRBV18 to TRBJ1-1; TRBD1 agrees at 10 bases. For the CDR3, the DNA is TGTGCCAGCTCACCCCACGGAATCGGACAGGGGGACACTGAAGCTTTCTTT. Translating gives CASSPHGIGQGDTEAFF.